Following are 20 T cell receptor beta chains from one sample sequenced in a study of blood T cell repertoires in COVID-19. Here immunoSEQ multiplex PCR was the method, and the copy in TCRdb shows in-frame clones only, minus some. The table includes about 480,000 clones, roughly 90% detected once. The sample consisted of PBMCs or T cells enriched from blood (not recorded which). Receptor source: a woman between 40 and 55 years old who had recovered from COVID-19.

CDR3 DNA sequence: TGTGCCAGCAGGGGACAGGGGAATTCACCCCTCCACTTT. It translates to CASRGQGNSPLHF. The rearrangement joins TRBV2 to TRBJ1-6; 10 nucleotides align to TRBD1. This CDR3 is 13 amino acids long. Unmatched junction bases numbered 0, after V lost 6 bases and J lost 7 bases. The germline gives CDR1 SNHLY, CDR2 FYNNEI.

The chain recombines TRBV6-5 with TRBJ2-1; the D gene is possibly TRBD2 (5 bases). V was pared by 11 bases and J by 8 bases, with 19 bases between. The CDR3 covers 13 residues. Germline V CDR1 and CDR2: MNHEY, SVGAGI. CDR3: CAAKIGLAYEQFF. The DNA for the CDR3 is TGTGCCGCTAAGATCGGGCTAGCATATGAGCAGTTCTTC.

The genes are TRBV6-5 and TRBJ1-5; possibly TRBD1 for D (5 bases). The CDR3 is 13 residues long. CDR1 is MNHEY and CDR2 is SVGAGI in the germline V gene. This CDR3 is CGVGATTDQPQHF. In DNA, the CDR3 is TGTGGCGTTGGGGCTACCACTGATCAGCCCCAGCATTTT.

This clone showed up just once. The same CDR3 is also encoded by other DNA sequences in this sample. The V call is TRBV9, the J call TRBJ1-1; the D is unclear. Germline CDR1 and CDR2: SGDLS and YYNGEE. Trimming took 0 bases from V and 0 from J, leaving 3 bases between them. The CDR3 has 13 amino acids. CDR3 amino acids: CASSVAVNTEAFF. The CDR3 region has the DNA TGTGCCAGCAGCGTAGCAGTGAACACTGAAGCTTTCTTT.

This clone was counted once. The chain employs TRBV18 and TRBJ2-7, with 9 bases aligning to TRBD2. The V gene end was trimmed by 6 bases and the J gene end by 6 bases; junction bases not matched to a gene: 18. Germline V gene sequence: CDR1 KGHSH, CDR2 LQKENI. The CDR3 length is 17 residues. Here the CDR3 reads CASSPTGTGTSSGEQYF. The CDR3 coding sequence is TGTGCCAGCTCCCCTACTGGTACCGGGACTAGCTCCGGCGAGCAGTACTTC.

This chain links TRBV24-1 with TRBJ1-5, with 12 bases lining up with TRBD1. The length of the CDR3 is 18 residues. Per germline, CDR1 KGHDR and CDR2 SFDVKD. The J segment lost 0 bases and the V segment lost 4 bases, leaving 6 bases of the junction unmatched. CDR3 in DNA: TGTGCCACCAGTGAACCGGGACAGGGGGCGAGTAGCAATCAGCCCCAGCATTTT. Translation gives CATSEPGQGASSNQPQHF.

The chain carries TRBV4-3 and TRBJ2-2; possible D gene TRBD2, 5 bases. V gave up 0 bases and J gave up 1 base, with 15 bases separating them. The CDR3 spans 18 residues. Germline V CDR1 and CDR2: LGHNA, YSLEER. The CDR3 sequence is CASSQDLGVRKNTGELFF. The CDR3 nucleotides read TGCGCCAGCAGCCAAGATTTGGGAGTCCGCAAGAACACCGGGGAGCTGTTTTTT.

This chain uses TRBV10-3 with TRBJ1-1, with D perhaps TRBD1 (6 bases). Trimming removed 6 bases at V and 3 bases at J, with 17 bases between. In germline, CDR1 is ENHRY, CDR2 SYGVKD. The CDR3 extends over 15 amino acids. The CDR3 protein is CAIREGVSGDTEAFF. In nucleotides, the CDR3 is TGTGCCATCAGGGAGGGGGTCTCCGGGGACACTGAAGCTTTCTTT.

The J gene is TRBJ1-2, the V gene TRBV5-1; perhaps TRBD1 as D (6 bases). The CDR3 sequence is 15 residues long. The V end lost 4 bases, the J end lost 6 bases, and 19 bases lay between the germline ends. Germline CDR1 reads SGHRS; CDR2 reads YFSETQ. In DNA form, the CDR3 reads TGCGCCAGCAGCCCACGTTGGGGGCTGGGGGATGGCTACACCTTC. This encodes CASSPRWGLGDGYTF.

The V and J genes are TRBV6-5 and TRBJ2-7; 15 bases agree with TRBD2. From germline, CDR1 is MNHEY and CDR2 SVGAGI. J lost 6 bases, V lost 2 bases, and 2 bases had no gene match. CDR3 length: 15 residues. CDR3 DNA: TGTGCCAGCAGTTACAGGACTAGCGGGAGGGGCGAGCAGTACTTC. Protein: CASSYRTSGRGEQYF.

The CDR3 bases are TGTGCCAGCAGCTTAGTAGGAGGCAGTAATGAAAAACTGTTTTTT. Its protein is CASSLVGGSNEKLFF. The J gene is TRBJ1-4, the V gene TRBV7-8; D ambiguous. CDR3 length: 15 residues. From germline, CDR1 is SGHVS and CDR2 FQNEAQ. Trimming pared 1 base from V and 4 bases from J, leaving 10 bases between.

CDR3 sequence (DNA): TGCGCCAGCAGCTTGGCCGGGACAGGGGGTTACAATGAGCAGTTCTTC. This translates into CASSLAGTGGYNEQFF. V and J are TRBV5-1 and TRBJ2-1; 11 bases agree with TRBD1. The CDR3 extends over 16 amino acids. The germline V gene has CDR1 SGHRS and CDR2 YFSETQ. V shed 0 bases and J 4 bases; nucleotides not matched to a gene: 3.

A few counts support this clone. V and J are TRBV7-6 and TRBJ2-1, with D perhaps matching TRBD2 (5 bases). Germline CDR1 SGHVS, CDR2 FNYEAQ. V was cut by 1 base and J by 2 bases, with 18 bases left in between. The CDR3 sequence is 18 residues long. CDR3 nucleotide sequence: TGTGCCAGCAGCTTAGGGGCTAGCAACCGGGGTCCCTACAATGAGCAGTTCTTC. It translates to CASSLGASNRGPYNEQFF.

The rearrangement links TRBV3-1 (or the pseudogene TRBV3-2) to TRBJ2-7, with a possible D match to TRBD2 (7 bases). The V gene lost 3 bases and the J gene lost 4 bases, with 16 bases spanning the gap. The CDR3 loop spans 15 amino acids. Germline V gene sequence: CDR1 LGHDT, CDR2 YNNKEL (reference sequence). The CDR3 loop is CASSQTGGHNYEQYF. In DNA, the CDR3 is TGTGCCAGCAGCCAGACGGGGGGCCACAATTACGAGCAGTACTTC.

The genes are TRBV7-8 and TRBJ2-1, with 16 bases matching TRBD2. CDR3 length: 17 amino acids. The junction had 2 bases not matched to a gene; V was cut back by 4 bases and J by 2 bases. Germline V gene lookup returns CDR1 SGHVS and CDR2 FQNEAQ. The CDR3 loop reads CASSWGLAGGPYNEQFF. The CDR3 DNA reads as TGTGCCAGCAGCTGGGGACTAGCGGGAGGGCCCTACAATGAGCAGTTCTTC.

The J gene is TRBJ1-1, the V gene TRBV2, with a possible D match to TRBD1 (6 bases). CDR1 and CDR2 (germline): SNHLY, FYNNEI. V lost 6 bases, J lost 1 base, and 12 bases lay in between. CDR3 length equals 14 residues. CDR3 sequence (DNA): TGTGCCAGCAGCATACAGGGACCGAACACTGAAGCTTTCTTT. Its translation is CASSIQGPNTEAFF.

Only one count was recorded for this clone. The V and J genes are TRBV11-2 and TRBJ2-1; TRBD2 matches 12 bases. Looked up from germline, CDR1 is SGHAT and CDR2 is FQNNGV. This CDR3 is built from 16 residues. The V segment lost 0 bases and the J segment 8 bases; nucleotides outside the gene matches: 5. The CDR3 DNA reads as TGTGCCAGCAGCTTAGATCTAGCTAGCGGGAGGGATGAGCAGTTCTTC. Amino acids: CASSLDLASGRDEQFF.

This chain connects TRBV5-1 to TRBJ1-4; 8 positions match TRBD1. CDR3 length: 15 amino acids. V lost 3 bases and J lost 7; bases outside the gene matches: 8. Germline V CDR1 and CDR2: SGHRS, YFSETQ. CDR3 nucleotide sequence: TGCGCCAGCAGCTCCTCAGGGGGCCAGACTGAAAAACTGTTTTTT. Translation: CASSSSGGQTEKLFF.

This chain joins TRBV19 and TRBJ2-3; a weak D match, TRBD1 (6 bases). Trimming took off 3 bases at V and 6 bases at J, with 10 bases between the two ends. Germline V gene sequence: CDR1 LNHDA, CDR2 SQIVND (reference sequence). The CDR3 consists of 13 residues. The DNA of the CDR3 is TGTGCCAGTAGTATTTTGGGGGCGGATACGCAGTATTTT. It translates to CASSILGADTQYF.

This chain joins TRBV18 and TRBJ2-7, with 7 bases lining up with TRBD1. V shed 0 bases, J shed 3 bases, and the junction held 2 bases outside the gene matches. The CDR3 length is 14 residues. Germline CDR1 KGHSH, CDR2 LQKENI. CDR3 sequence (DNA): TGTGCCAGCTCACCACCGGGACAGTTCTACGAGCAGTACTTC. This sequence encodes CASSPPGQFYEQYF.